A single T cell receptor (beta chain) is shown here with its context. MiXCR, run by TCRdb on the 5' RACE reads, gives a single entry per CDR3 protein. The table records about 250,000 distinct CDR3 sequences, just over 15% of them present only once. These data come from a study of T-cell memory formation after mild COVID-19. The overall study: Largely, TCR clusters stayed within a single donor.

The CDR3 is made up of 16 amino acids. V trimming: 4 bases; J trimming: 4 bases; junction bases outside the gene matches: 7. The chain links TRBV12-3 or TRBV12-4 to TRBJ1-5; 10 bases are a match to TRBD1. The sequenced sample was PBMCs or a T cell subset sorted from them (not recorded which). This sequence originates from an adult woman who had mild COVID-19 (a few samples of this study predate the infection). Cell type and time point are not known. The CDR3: CASSSAGTGVNQPQHF. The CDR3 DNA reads TGTGCCAGCAGTTCTGCCGGGACAGGGGTGAATCAGCCCCAGCATTTT.